This TCR beta chain was documented in a study of identical twins. General study results and limits: The analysis was cross-sectional rather than longitudinal within donors. Insertions ran lower in abundant cord blood beta clonotypes, though not in memory repertoires.

This clonotype was seen repeatedly, ten times or more. No antigen is known for it. The ends were cut back, 6 bases at V and 3 bases at J, with 8 bases in the middle. There are 12 residues in the CDR3. Germline V gene data show CDR1 as SNHLY and CDR2 as FYNNEI. Unique molecular identifiers were in the cDNA, with template-switch universal primer binding. TCRdb reanalysed the 5' RACE reads using MiXCR and keeps one entry per CDR3 protein. Among roughly 690,000 distinct CDR3 sequences listed, 5.5% to 6.5% were seen once. This receptor was taken from a young man in good health. What was sequenced was naive T cells sorted from blood. The chain links TRBV2 to TRBJ2-5; D not certain. CDR3 in amino acids: CASRRVEETQYF. For the CDR3, the DNA is TGTGCCAGCAGAAGGGTAGAAGAGACCCAGTACTTC.